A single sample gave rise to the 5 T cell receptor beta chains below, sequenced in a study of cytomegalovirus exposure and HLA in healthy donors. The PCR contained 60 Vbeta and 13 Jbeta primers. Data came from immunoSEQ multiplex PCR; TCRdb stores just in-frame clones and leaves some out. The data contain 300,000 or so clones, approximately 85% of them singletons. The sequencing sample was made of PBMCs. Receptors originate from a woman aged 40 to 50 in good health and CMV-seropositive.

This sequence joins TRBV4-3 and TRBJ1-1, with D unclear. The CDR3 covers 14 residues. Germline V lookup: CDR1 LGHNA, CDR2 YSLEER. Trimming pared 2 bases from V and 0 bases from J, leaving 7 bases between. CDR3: CASSQQAMNTEAFF. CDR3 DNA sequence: TGCGCCAGCAGCCAACAGGCTATGAACACTGAAGCTTTCTTT.

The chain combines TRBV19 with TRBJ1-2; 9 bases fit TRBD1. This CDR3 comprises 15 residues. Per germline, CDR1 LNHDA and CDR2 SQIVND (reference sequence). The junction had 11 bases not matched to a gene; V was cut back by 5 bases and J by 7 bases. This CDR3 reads CASSGSTGGEGGYTF. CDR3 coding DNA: TGTGCCAGTAGTGGGTCCACAGGGGGCGAAGGTGGCTACACCTTC.

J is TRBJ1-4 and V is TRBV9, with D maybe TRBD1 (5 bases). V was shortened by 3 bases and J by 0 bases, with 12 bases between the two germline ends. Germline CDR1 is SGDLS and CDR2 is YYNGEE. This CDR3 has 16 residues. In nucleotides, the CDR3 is TGTGCCAGCAGCGCAACAGGAATTACAACTAATGAAAAACTGTTTTTT. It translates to CASSATGITTNEKLFF.

CDR3 coding DNA: TGTGCCAGCAGGCTATATGCATGGGGCTCATTAGGCGAAGAAGAGACCCAGTACTTC. As protein: CASRLYAWGSLGEEETQYF. J is TRBJ2-5 and V is TRBV28; TRBD1 is a possible D gene (5 bases). V lost 6 bases and J 3 bases, leaving 29 bases between the germline ends. CDR1 and CDR2 from the germline V gene are MDHEN and SYDVKM. The CDR3 contains 19 residues.

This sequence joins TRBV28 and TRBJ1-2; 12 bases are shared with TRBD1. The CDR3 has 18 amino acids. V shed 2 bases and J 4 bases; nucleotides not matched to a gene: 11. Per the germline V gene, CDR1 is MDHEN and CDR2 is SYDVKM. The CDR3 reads CASSLGGGQGASGYGYTF. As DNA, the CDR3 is TGTGCCAGCAGTTTAGGGGGGGGACAGGGGGCTTCGGGCTATGGCTACACCTTC.